Presented here are 19 T cell receptor beta chains from one specimen sequenced in a study of blood T cell repertoires in COVID-19 (dated by TCRdb to 2020 to 2022). Libraries were constructed by the immunoSEQ multiplex PCR assay. Not all clones reach the TCRdb copy of this immuneACCESS table, which keeps in-frame sequences only. Checked studies attribute under half of the gap to unresolved V genes and leave the rest unexplained. The sample has about 370,000 clones on record, roughly 90% of them singletons. The ten largest make up approximately 3% of the sample. What was sequenced was peripheral blood. Receptors were obtained from a woman younger than 45 with COVID-19, enrolled during active disease.

V is TRBV5-1 and J is TRBJ2-3; 8 bases are a match to TRBD2. Germline V gene sequence: CDR1 SGHRS, CDR2 YFSETQ. The ends lost 4 bases at V and 4 bases at J; junction bases unmatched: 8. There are 15 residues in the CDR3. Written as DNA, the CDR3 is TGCGCCAGCAGCATTAGCGGGGCCCCCCCAGATACGCAGTATTTT. Residues: CASSISGAPPDTQYF.

Comments on this clone: This sample also contains other DNA sequences that code for the same CDR3. The rearrangement uses TRBV3-1 (or the pseudogene TRBV3-2) and TRBJ1-2; the D gene is possibly TRBD1 (6 bases). V lost 4 bases, J lost 2 bases, and 11 bases lay in between. Germline V gene lookup returns CDR1 LGHDT and CDR2 YNNKEL (reference sequence). The CDR3 consists of 14 residues. As DNA, the CDR3 is TGTGCCAGCAGCCGCCAGGGGACAAACTATGGCTACACCTTC. Its translation: CASSRQGTNYGYTF.

CDR3: CASSLRPLAGLTGDTQYF. The CDR3 DNA follows: TGTGCCAGCAGCTTAAGGCCGCTAGCGGGCCTAACAGGGGATACGCAGTATTTT. The rearrangement uses TRBV7-8 and TRBJ2-3; 8 nucleotides match TRBD2. V shed 2 bases, J shed 6 bases, and the junction held 16 bases outside the gene matches. This CDR3 comprises 18 residues. Per the germline V gene, CDR1 is SGHVS and CDR2 is FQNEAQ.

The chain combines TRBV5-1 with TRBJ2-2; 9 nucleotides match TRBD1. The J segment lost 4 bases and the V segment lost 4 bases, leaving 8 bases of the junction unmatched. The CDR3 is 16 residues long. In germline, CDR1 is SGHRS, CDR2 YFSETQ. CDR3 amino acids: CASSGRDRAGTGELFF. Here the CDR3 DNA reads TGCGCCAGCAGCGGCCGGGACAGGGCGGGCACCGGGGAGCTGTTTTTT.

This chain uses TRBV6-1 with TRBJ1-3; D gene unclear. The germline V gene has CDR1 MNHNS and CDR2 SASEGT. Trimming shortened V by 6 bases and J by 0 bases, and 12 bases separated the two germline ends. The CDR3 sequence is 15 residues long. CDR3 DNA: TGTGCCAGCAGCCTTAGTTGGAGCTCTGGAAACACCATATATTTT. This gives the protein CASSLSWSSGNTIYF.

The rearrangement links TRBV10-3 to TRBJ1-1; TRBD1 matches at 8 bases. CDR1 ENHRY and CDR2 SYGVKD come from the germline V gene. The CDR3 runs 12 residues. The trim removed 8 bases at V and 6 bases at J, leaving 5 bases unmatched. The CDR3 region has the DNA TGTGCCATCCTTCGGACAGGGTCTGAAGCTTTCTTT. It encodes CAILRTGSEAFF.

The V gene is TRBV21-1, the J gene TRBJ1-1. TRBV21-1 is assigned pseudogene status. The CDR3 loop spans 15 amino acids. The DNA for the CDR3 is TGTGCCAGCAGCAAAGTCTGGTGGAGGAGCACTGAAGCTTTCTTT. Protein product: CASSKVWWRSTEAFF.

This clone was observed once. Other nucleotide sequences in the sample specify the same CDR3. The chain joins TRBV18 to TRBJ2-3; 7 bases match TRBD2. The germline CDR1 and CDR2 sequences are KGHSH and LQKENI. The CDR3 is made up of 15 amino acids. Trimming took 6 bases from V and 1 from J; bases not matched to a gene: 7. The chain's CDR3 is CASSPRAGGTDTQYF. The CDR3 DNA is TGTGCCAGCTCCCCTCGTGCGGGGGGCACAGATACGCAGTATTTT. The entire variable domain, with the rest obtained from reference TRBV18 and TRBJ2-3, is as follows: NAGVMQNPRHLVRRRGQEARLRCSPMKGHSHVYWYRQLPEEGLKFMVYLQKENIIDESGMPKERFSAEFPKEGPSILRIQQVVRGDSAAYFCASSPRAGGTDTQYFGPGTRLTVL.

The table lists this clone with a count of one. The chain carries TRBV18 and TRBJ2-1; the match to TRBD1 covers 8 bases. The CDR3 loop spans 15 amino acids. Germline V lookup: CDR1 KGHSH, CDR2 LQKENI. J was trimmed by 5 bases and V by 2 bases; bases with no gene match: 5. The CDR3 is CASSPGTGGHNEQFF. In nucleotides, the CDR3 is TGTGCCAGCTCACCAGGGACAGGCGGGCACAATGAGCAGTTCTTC.

The genes are TRBV28 and TRBJ1-2, with 8 bases matching TRBD1. This CDR3 has 15 residues. V shed 8 bases and J 4 bases; nucleotides not matched to a gene: 12. Per the germline V gene, CDR1 is MDHEN and CDR2 is SYDVKM. CDR3: CASSSGGSLGYGYTF. The CDR3 nucleotides are TGTGCCAGCTCCTCAGGGGGCTCTCTCGGCTATGGCTACACCTTC.

The J gene is TRBJ2-3, the V gene TRBV19, with 7 bases aligning to TRBD2. J lost 1 base, V lost 3 bases, and 7 bases had no gene match. CDR1 is LNHDA, CDR2 SQIVND, per germline (reference sequence). There are 16 residues in the CDR3. This chain's CDR3 is CASSIRGRAGTDTQYF. For the CDR3, the DNA is TGTGCCAGTAGTATCCGGGGGAGGGCCGGCACAGATACGCAGTATTTT.

V gene TRBV19 combines with J gene TRBJ2-1; tentatively, D is TRBD2 (7 bases). Germline lookup yields CDR1 LNHDA and CDR2 SQIVND (reference sequence). V lost 11 bases and J 9 bases, leaving 14 bases between the germline ends. The CDR3 has 11 residues. The CDR3 loop is CAAWGGGEQFF. CDR3 in DNA: TGTGCCGCCTGGGGGGGCGGTGAGCAGTTCTTC.

The rearrangement links TRBV3-1 (or the pseudogene TRBV3-2) to TRBJ2-2, with a weak D call TRBD1 (5 bases). The CDR3 runs 17 residues. Trimming stripped 0 bases from V and 6 bases from J, with 17 bases between. CDR1 LGHDT and CDR2 YNNKEL come from the germline V gene (reference sequence). CDR3 DNA sequence: TGTGCCAGCAGCCAAGACGGGTCGCAGGGAAATTCCGGGGAGCTGTTTTTT. It translates to CASSQDGSQGNSGELFF.

This chain uses TRBV5-6 with TRBJ2-3; D not resolved. The length of the CDR3 is 15 residues. Trimming shortened V by 2 bases and J by 2 bases, and 12 bases separated the two germline ends. The germline CDR1 and CDR2 sequences are SGHDT and YYEEEE. The CDR3 nucleotides read TGTGCCAGCAGCTTTGGCGCAGGCCCCACAGATACGCAGTATTTT. It specifies CASSFGAGPTDTQYF.

This clone was recorded only once. V usage is TRBV7-8 and J usage is TRBJ2-1; TRBD2 aligns across 12 bases. Unmatched junction bases numbered 10, after V lost 1 base and J lost 12 bases. The germline V gene encodes CDR1 SGHVS and CDR2 FQNEAQ. The CDR3 covers 16 residues. CDR3 bases: TGTGCCAGCAGCTTAGGCCCTAGCGGGGGGGGGAAGGTGCAGTTCTTC. This codes for CASSLGPSGGGKVQFF.

Only a few counts were recorded for this clone. An end of the junction differs from the germline gene, which may be a read error. V is TRBV11-2 and J is TRBJ1-1, with unresolved D. Germline V gives CDR1 SGHAT, CDR2 FQNNGV. This CDR3 comprises 15 residues. The DNA for the CDR3 is TGTGCCAGCAGGCCCAACTTGCGGCCGAACCCTGAAGCTTTCTTT. Its translation: CASRPNLRPNPEAFF.

The chain links TRBV24-1 to TRBJ1-3; TRBD1 might be the D (5 bases). The germline V and J ends were trimmed by 10 bases and 3 bases, with 12 bases remaining between them. In germline, CDR1 is KGHDR, CDR2 SFDVKD. This CDR3 has 13 residues. The CDR3 nucleotides are TGTGCCACTGGACATCCCGGTGGAAACACCATATATTTT. Protein: CATGHPGGNTIYF.

J is TRBJ1-1 and V is TRBV5-4; 11 bases line up with TRBD1. Trimming removed 4 bases from V and 4 bases from J; junction bases left unmatched: 6. Germline lookup yields CDR1 SGHNT and CDR2 YYREEE (reference sequence). This CDR3 has 15 amino acids. The CDR3 DNA reads as TGTGCCAGCAGCACAACTGGGACAGGGGGCACTGAAGCTTTCTTT. Amino acid sequence: CASSTTGTGGTEAFF.

This chain links TRBV5-1 with TRBJ2-3, with D possibly TRBD2 on 6 matching bases. The CDR3 is made up of 14 amino acids. The germline gives CDR1 SGHRS, CDR2 YFSETQ. The ends were cut back, 0 bases at V and 3 bases at J, with 8 bases in the middle. The CDR3 loop is CASSLGRETDTQYF. The CDR3 DNA sequence: TGCGCCAGCAGCTTGGGACGGGAGACAGATACGCAGTATTTT.